This TCR beta chain was found in a study of T-cell memory formation after mild COVID-19. Turning to the study itself: Largely, TCR clusters stayed within a single donor.

Using constant-segment primers, 5'RACE produced TCR alpha and TCR beta cDNA libraries carrying sample barcodes and UMIs. TCRdb re-analysed the 5' RACE reads in MiXCR, keeping a single row per CDR3 protein. The sample holds a few hundred thousand distinct CDR3 sequences, approximately 29% seen once. There are 15 residues in the CDR3. The germline V gene encodes CDR1 ENHRY and CDR2 SYGVKD. The V segment lost 3 bases and the J segment 2 bases; nucleotides outside the gene matches: 5. The sequence was obtained from an adult woman who had mild COVID-19 (a few samples of this study predate the infection). Cell type and time point are not known. Sample: PBMCs or a T cell subset sorted from them (not recorded which). This chain connects TRBV10-3 to TRBJ2-3; 7 bases align to TRBD2. CDR3 nucleotides: TGTGCCATCAGTGAACTCCTAGCGGACACAGATACGCAGTATTTT. It encodes CAISELLADTDTQYF.